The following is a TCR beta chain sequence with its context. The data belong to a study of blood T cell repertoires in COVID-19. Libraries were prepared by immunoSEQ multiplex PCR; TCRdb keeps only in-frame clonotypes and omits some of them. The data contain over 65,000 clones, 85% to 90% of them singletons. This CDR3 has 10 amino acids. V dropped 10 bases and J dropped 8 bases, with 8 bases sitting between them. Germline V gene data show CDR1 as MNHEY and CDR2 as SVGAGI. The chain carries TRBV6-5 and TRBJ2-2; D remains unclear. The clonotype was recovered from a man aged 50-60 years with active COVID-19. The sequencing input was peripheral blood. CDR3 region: CAIPRGELFF. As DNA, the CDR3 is TGTGCCATCCCCCGGGGGGAGCTGTTTTTT.